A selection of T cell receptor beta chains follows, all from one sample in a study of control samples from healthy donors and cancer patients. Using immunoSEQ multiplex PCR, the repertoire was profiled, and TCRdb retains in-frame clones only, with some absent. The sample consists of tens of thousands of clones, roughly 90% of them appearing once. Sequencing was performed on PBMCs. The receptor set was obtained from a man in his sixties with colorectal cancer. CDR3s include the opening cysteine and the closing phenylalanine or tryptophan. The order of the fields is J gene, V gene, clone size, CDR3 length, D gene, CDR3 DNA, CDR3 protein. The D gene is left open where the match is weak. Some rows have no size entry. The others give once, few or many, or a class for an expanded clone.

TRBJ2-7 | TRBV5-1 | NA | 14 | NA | TGCGCCAGCAGCTTGGTAGTCCAGCCCTACGAGCAGTACTTC | CASSLVVQPYEQYF
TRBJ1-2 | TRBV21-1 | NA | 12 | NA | TGTGCCAGCAGGGGGACAGGGTTTGGCTACACCTTC | CASRGTGFGYTF
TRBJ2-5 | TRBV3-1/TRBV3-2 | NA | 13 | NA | TGTGCCAGCAGCCAAGAAAGCCCCCCAACCCAGTACTTC | CASSQESPPTQYF
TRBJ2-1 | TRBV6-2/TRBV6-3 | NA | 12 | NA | TGTGCCAGCAGTTACCCTGTCCATGAGCAGTTCTTC | CASSYPVHEQFF
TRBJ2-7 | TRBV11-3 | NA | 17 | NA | TGTGCCAGCAGCTCACTGGGGGGACATTTTACCCGGGACGAGCAGTACTTC | CASSSLGGHFTRDEQYF
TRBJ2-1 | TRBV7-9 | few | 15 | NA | TGTGCCAGCAGCCAGAAGCAGTTACAGGCGGGTGAGCAGTTCTTC | CASSQKQLQAGEQFF
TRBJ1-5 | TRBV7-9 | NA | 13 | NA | TGTGCCAGCAGCTTAGGATCCTATCAGCCCCAGCATTTT | CASSLGSYQPQHF
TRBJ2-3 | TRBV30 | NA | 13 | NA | TGTGCCTGGAGATTGGGGGGCACAGATACGCAGTATTTT | CAWRLGGTDTQYF
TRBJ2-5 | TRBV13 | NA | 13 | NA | TGTGCCAGCAGCTTAGGGACCCAAGAGACCCAGTACTTC | CASSLGTQETQYF
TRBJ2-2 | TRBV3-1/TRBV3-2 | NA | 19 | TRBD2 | TGTGCCAGCAGCTATAACCGTCCCGGGACTAGCGGTTTCACCGGGGAGCTGTTTTTT | CASSYNRPGTSGFTGELFF
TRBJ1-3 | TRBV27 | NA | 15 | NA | TGTGCCAGCAGTCCCTACCCCGGGGTGGGAAACACCATATATTTT | CASSPYPGVGNTIYF
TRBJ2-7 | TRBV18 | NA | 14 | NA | TGTGCCAGCTCACCACGTTCACAGCCTTACGAGCAGTACTTC | CASSPRSQPYEQYF
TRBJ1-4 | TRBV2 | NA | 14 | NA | TGTGCCAGCAGACGAAGGGGAACTAATGAAAAACTGTTTTTT | CASRRRGTNEKLFF
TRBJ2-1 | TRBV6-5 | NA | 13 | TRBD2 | TGTGCCAGCAGTTTCTCGGGGGGGCGTGAGCAGTTCTTC | CASSFSGGREQFF
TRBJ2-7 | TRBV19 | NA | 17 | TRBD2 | TGTGCCAGTAGCTCCGGGACTAGCGGCTATAGCTCCTACGAGCAGTACTTC | CASSSGTSGYSSYEQYF
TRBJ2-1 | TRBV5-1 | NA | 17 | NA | TGCGCCAGCAGCTTGGACTCTCAGGGCAGCTCCTACAATGAGCAGTTCTTC | CASSLDSQGSSYNEQFF
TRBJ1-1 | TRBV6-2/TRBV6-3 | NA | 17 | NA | TGTGCCAGCAGTTACTCCCGCACAGGATATACGAACACTGAAGCTTTCTTT | CASSYSRTGYTNTEAFF
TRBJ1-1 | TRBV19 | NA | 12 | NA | TGTGCCAGTACCCTGGGCATCACTGAAGCTTTCTTT | CASTLGITEAFF
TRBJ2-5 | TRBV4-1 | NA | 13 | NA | TGCGCCAGCAGCCTCGGACTGACGGAGACCCAGTACTTC | CASSLGLTETQYF
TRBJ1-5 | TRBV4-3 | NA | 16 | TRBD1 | TGCGCCAGCAGCCAAGATAGGACAGGTCCCAATCAGCCCCAGCATTTT | CASSQDRTGPNQPQHF
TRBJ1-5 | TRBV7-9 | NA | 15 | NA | TGTGCCAGCAGCTTAATGGGAGGGAGCAATCAGCCCCAGCATTTT | CASSLMGGSNQPQHF
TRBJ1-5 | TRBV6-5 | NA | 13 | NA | TGTGCCAGCAGTTTAAAGCGGGCGTCCCCCCAGCATTTT | CASSLKRASPQHF